This T cell receptor beta chain stems from a study of cytomegalovirus exposure and HLA in healthy donors (dated by TCRdb to 2016 to 2017). About the full investigation: A later analysis indicated that the 100 to 150 validation repertoires were generated on the platform also employed for the roughly 730 repertoires of the first cohort. To predict cytomegalovirus infection status, the study brought together high-throughput TCR immunosequencing, statistical association of individual TCRs with disease status, and machine learning. Besides the first cohort of 550 to 750 subjects, a separate validation cohort made up of roughly 130 different subjects was used. The study aimed to test whether cataloging public T cell receptors could reveal signatures of past pathogen exposure. Results the study describes overall, beyond this receptor: It was suggested by the authors that the approach could potentially be generalized to other disease states and immunological phenotypes. In both the original and validation cohorts, the classifier was reported to diagnose cytomegalovirus status with high specificity and sensitivity. Most TCR sequences were observed very rarely across donors, whereas some public TCRs were present in many individuals. A few of the identified cytomegalovirus-associated TCR beta chains were confirmed in vitro to be specific for cytomegalovirus antigens. All 120 or so repertoires were used to score co-occurrence in the validation cohort in a later analysis, because that analysis had no HLA typing for the cohort. The study gave a list of about 170 TCR beta chains associated with cytomegalovirus. Of the cluster scores, around 95% were above 0 in a later analysis, which found that TCRs clustered in the first cohort also tended to co-occur in the 130 or so validation repertoires.

The germline V gene encodes CDR1 SGHTA and CDR2 FQGNSA. The CDR3 sequence holds 14 residues, the cysteine and phenylalanine included. Left in the record is the CDR3 DNA by itself, 42 bases read in frame from the first base. Trimming costs V 5 bases and J 4 bases, and their ends lie 14 bases apart. Separate from the approximately 700-subject first cohort, the validation cohort of 95 to 150 subjects was the group to which the donors belonged. With respect to this clone: It lacks a known antigen. No quality values exist for individual bases; no much larger clone is one base distant.

The library relied on the immunoSEQ multiplex PCR assay. In the original analysis: To diagnose cytomegalovirus status from the catalog of TCR beta chain sequences, a statistical classification framework was built. Sourced from immuneACCESS, this table was stored by TCRdb with only in-frame sequences that have V and J called. A share of the clones is absent; for the studies checked, an unresolved V gene accounts for under half, and the remainder has no known explanation. V, J and clone size reflect that table, while D and trimming were determined from the DNA. For this sample there are around 150,000 clones; less than 90% appear just once. Of the sample, 5% to 7% falls within the top ten clones.

The rearrangement joined TRBV7-2 to TRBJ2-5, and TRBD2 may be the D gene, going by 5 matching bases. This clonotype was obtained from a woman in her thirties in good health and CMV-seronegative. The specimen was PBMCs. CDR3 protein: CASSPVGATETQYF. The DNA sequence follows: TGTGCCAGCAGCCCGGTGGGAGCGACAGAGACCCAGTACTTC.